These 30 T cell receptor beta chains originate from one sample sequenced in a study of early T cells in non-severe SARS-CoV-2 infection listed by TCRdb under 2021. The protocol used for the library was 5' RACE. Data came from a NextSeq 500. The public sequencing data were trimmed at Q25 with fastp and processed into clonotypes with MiXCR by TCRdb, which kept only in-frame beta chains. Rows with a matching CDR3 protein are joined into one entry that keeps the most common DNA and genes. This sample holds roughly 49,000 distinct CDR3 sequences; about 4.6% were observed only once. The ten largest clonotypes hold 6% of the sample. The source material was whole blood. The source is an adult who was a healthcare worker with PCR-confirmed SARS-CoV-2 infection or an uninfected control (not recorded which).

The table lists this clonotype with many counts. The rearrangement joins TRBV12-3 or TRBV12-4 to TRBJ2-2; D gene ambiguous. Trimming cost V 5 bases and J 6 bases, with 10 bases left between them. This CDR3 contains 13 residues. The CDR3 region has the DNA TGTGCCAGCAGTCCCACGGGTCCCGGGGAGCTGTTTTTT. It translates to CASSPTGPGELFF.

In its sample, this clonotype was seen many times. This rearrangement joins TRBV6-5 to TRBJ1-1, with 7 bases aligning to TRBD1. Trimming at V came to 6 bases and at J to 7 bases, leaving 11 bases not matched to a gene. Germline V lookup: CDR1 MNHEY, CDR2 SVGAGI. The CDR3 has 14 residues. This CDR3 reads CASRRGDRVNEAFF. The DNA for the CDR3 is TGTGCCAGCAGGAGGGGAGACAGGGTTAATGAAGCTTTCTTT.

This clonotype was recorded many times. The gene calls are TRBV3-1 and TRBJ2-7; D gene uncertain. Germline values: CDR1 LGHDT, CDR2 YNNKEL (reference sequence). The CDR3 is made up of 15 amino acids. V lost 1 base, J lost 2 bases, and 12 bases lay in between. The CDR3 sequence: CASSQGRAPTYEQYF. CDR3 coding DNA: TGTGCCAGCAGCCAAGGTCGGGCCCCGACCTACGAGCAGTACTTC.

The table lists this clonotype with many counts. The rearrangement uses TRBV4-1 and TRBJ2-5; D remains ambiguous. The germline V and J ends were trimmed by 2 bases and 2 bases, with 9 bases remaining between them. The V gene's germline CDR1 is MGHRA and CDR2 YSYEKL. This CDR3 region has 14 residues. The CDR3 bases are TGCGCCAGCAGCCAAAGTAGGCGGCAAGAGACCCAGTACTTC. Translation gives CASSQSRRQETQYF.

The chain combines TRBV27 with TRBJ1-5, with D possibly TRBD1 on 6 matching bases. This CDR3 contains 15 residues. The germline gives CDR1 MNHEY, CDR2 SMNVEV (reference sequence). V was trimmed by 2 bases and J by 5 bases, leaving 13 bases between them. The CDR3 is CASSLGSRGDQPQHF. The DNA for the CDR3 is TGTGCCAGCAGTTTAGGCTCCAGGGGAGATCAGCCCCAGCATTTT.

This clonotype was recorded many times. The chain joins TRBV2 to TRBJ2-4; the D is unclear. CDR1 is SNHLY and CDR2 is FYNNEI in the germline V gene. This CDR3 has 16 amino acids. The V gene lost 6 bases and the J gene lost 7 bases, with 22 bases spanning the gap. The CDR3 spells CASSPGPIQNGNIQYF. The DNA of the CDR3 is TGTGCCAGCAGCCCCGGACCCATACAAAACGGGAACATTCAGTACTTC.

V usage is TRBV5-1 and J usage is TRBJ2-2; tentatively, D is TRBD1 (6 bases). Trimming left V 2 bases short and J 6 bases short, with 17 bases between. Germline CDR1 SGHRS, CDR2 YFSETQ. The CDR3 contains 16 residues. DNA for the CDR3: TGCGCCAGCAGCTTACGAGTCTCGACAGGCCCCGGGGAGCTGTTTTTT. This codes for CASSLRVSTGPGELFF.

This clonotype was counted at least ten times. This chain uses TRBV20-1 with TRBJ2-7; the D gene is possibly TRBD2 (6 bases). Trimming took 3 bases from V and 2 from J, leaving 14 bases between them. CDR1 DFQATT and CDR2 SNEGSKA come from the germline V gene (reference sequence). The CDR3 has 14 residues. CDR3 region: CSASRASDPYEQYF. CDR3 bases: TGCAGTGCTAGTCGGGCTAGCGACCCCTACGAGCAGTACTTC.

At least ten counts were recorded for this clonotype. The rearrangement uses TRBV10-3 and TRBJ1-5, with D possibly TRBD1 on 6 matching bases. Per the germline V gene, CDR1 is ENHRY and CDR2 is SYGVKD. This CDR3 contains 14 residues. V was cut by 2 bases and J by 4 bases, with 9 bases left in between. The CDR3 here is CAISENTGNQPQHF. As DNA, the CDR3 is TGTGCCATCAGTGAGAATACAGGGAATCAGCCCCAGCATTTT.

This clonotype was seen ten or more times. This sequence joins TRBV7-2 and TRBJ1-6; D unclear. Germline CDR1 and CDR2: SGHTA and FQGNSA. The CDR3 consists of 16 residues. Trimming shortened V by 1 base and J by 10 bases, and 17 bases separated the two germline ends. CDR3 in amino acids: CASSLGMLRVRSPLHF. The DNA for the CDR3 is TGTGCCAGCAGCTTAGGGATGTTACGGGTTCGATCACCCCTCCACTTT.

The chain combines TRBV2 with TRBJ1-2; D is unclear. The CDR3 has 13 amino acids. Trimming cost V 8 bases and J 8 bases, with 18 bases left between them. Per the germline V gene, CDR1 is SNHLY and CDR2 is FYNNEI. The CDR3 DNA sequence: TGTGCCAGCCTCCGTTCGCTTTTTGAGGGCTACACCTTC. Translating gives CASLRSLFEGYTF.

This clonotype was seen a few times. V is TRBV7-9 and J is TRBJ2-3; no clear D. Germline assignment: CDR1 SEHNR and CDR2 FQNEAQ (reference sequence). The CDR3 is 12 residues long. The V end lost 6 bases, the J end lost 0 bases, and 4 bases lay between the germline ends. The CDR3 nucleotides are TGTGCCAGCAGGCGAAGCACAGATACGCAGTATTTT. It is translated as CASRRSTDTQYF.

This clonotype was detected ten times or more. V gene TRBV27 combines with J gene TRBJ2-1; 15 nucleotides match TRBD2. V shed 0 bases, J shed 10 bases, and the junction held 4 bases outside the gene matches. CDR1 and CDR2 from the germline V gene are MNHEY and SMNVEV (reference sequence). The length of the CDR3 is 16 residues. CDR3 DNA: TGTGCCAGCAGTTTATCGGGACTAGCGGGGGGATGGGAGCAGTTCTTC. Translation: CASSLSGLAGGWEQFF.

This clonotype has ten or more counts. The rearrangement uses TRBV7-9 and TRBJ2-2; 12 bases map to TRBD2. Germline V gene lookup returns CDR1 SEHNR and CDR2 FQNEAQ (reference sequence). The CDR3 runs 16 residues. The V segment lost 6 bases and the J segment 4 bases; nucleotides outside the gene matches: 6. CDR3 in amino acids: CASRKTSGSGTGELFF. CDR3 in DNA: TGTGCCAGCAGGAAGACTAGCGGGAGTGGCACCGGGGAGCTGTTTTTT.

This clonotype showed up many times. This chain joins TRBV6-5 and TRBJ2-2; D unclear. CDR3 size: 11 residues. Germline CDR1 and CDR2: MNHEY and SVGAGI. V lost 2 bases to trimming and J lost 6 bases, with 1 base between them. The CDR3 reads CASSYAGELFF. CDR3 DNA: TGTGCCAGCAGTTACGCCGGGGAGCTGTTTTTT.

This clonotype came up many times. The chain is built from TRBV20-1 and TRBJ2-6, with D uncertain. The V end was cut by 6 bases, the J end by 0 bases, with 6 bases between. Germline CDR1 DFQATT, CDR2 SNEGSKA (reference sequence). The CDR3 loop spans 13 amino acids. This chain's CDR3 is CSAWSSGANVLTF. The CDR3 DNA reads as TGCAGTGCCTGGAGCTCTGGGGCCAACGTCCTGACTTTC.

This clonotype was seen more than once but under ten times. The chain has TRBV5-5 and TRBJ1-5, with D uncertain. Germline V gives CDR1 SGHKS, CDR2 YYEKEE (reference sequence). Trimming took off 4 bases at V and 1 base at J, with 9 bases between the two ends. The CDR3 length is 14 residues. Here the CDR3 reads CASSPYGSNQPQHF. The CDR3 DNA sequence: TGTGCCAGCAGCCCCTACGGGAGCAATCAGCCCCAGCATTTT.

This clonotype was seen many times. The rearrangement joins TRBV2 to TRBJ1-2; TRBD1 matches 7 bases. V lost 6 bases to trimming and J lost 4 bases; unmatched junction nucleotides: 5. The CDR3 is 13 residues long. Germline CDR1 and CDR2: SNHLY and FYNNEI. The CDR3 protein is CASSEQGTYGYTF. The CDR3 DNA follows: TGTGCCAGCAGCGAACAGGGGACCTATGGCTACACCTTC.

This clonotype has at least ten counts. The chain combines TRBV7-9 with TRBJ1-4; D remains ambiguous. Germline loops: CDR1 SEHNR, CDR2 FQNEAQ (reference sequence). The CDR3 sequence is 13 residues long. V was pared by 3 bases and J by 8 bases, with 10 bases between. This CDR3 is CASSFAVDEKLFF. The CDR3, as DNA: TGTGCCAGCAGCTTCGCGGTTGACGAAAAACTGTTTTTT.

This clonotype was counted a few times. At one boundary the junction diverges from the germline segment, which might be a read error. The gene calls are TRBV11-2 and TRBJ1-1; the D gene is possibly TRBD1 (6 bases). The length of the CDR3 is 13 residues. Germline loops: CDR1 SGHAT, CDR2 FQNNGV. The CDR3 coding sequence is TGTGCCAACAGCTTAGGACAGACACCCGAAGCTTTCTTT. Protein sequence: CANSLGQTPEAFF. The full variable domain, in which reference TRBV11-2 and TRBJ1-1 provide the parts outside the CDR3, is EAGVAQSPRYKIIEKRQSVAFWCNPISGHATLYWYQQILGQGPKLLIQFQNNGVVDDSQLPKDRFSAERLKGVDSTLKIQPAKLEDSAVYLCANSLGQTPEAFFGQGTRLTVV.

This clonotype was counted many times. The chain uses TRBV10-1 and TRBJ1-2, with unresolved D. V lost 0 bases, J lost 4 bases, and 9 bases lay in between. This CDR3 is built from 14 residues. CDR1 and CDR2 from the germline V gene are WNHNN and SYGVQD (reference sequence). The CDR3 region has the DNA TGCGCCAGCAGTGAGTCTTCGGGCAGCTATGGCTACACCTTC. Amino acid sequence: CASSESSGSYGYTF.

CDR3 in DNA: TGTGCCAGCAGACCGGGACAGGGCCCTGGAAACACCATATATTTT. This translates into CASRPGQGPGNTIYF. The chain joins TRBV6-1 to TRBJ1-3; 9 bases are shared with TRBD1. This CDR3 region has 15 residues. Unmatched junction bases numbered 5, after V lost 6 bases and J lost 2 bases. Germline CDR1 MNHNS, CDR2 SASEGT.

This chain connects TRBV15 to TRBJ2-7; 7 bases map to TRBD1. The V segment lost 3 bases and the J segment 4 bases; nucleotides outside the gene matches: 15. Germline V CDR1 and CDR2: LNHNV, YYDKDF (reference sequence). The CDR3 spans 17 residues. The CDR3 sequence: CATSSPGQRQKEYEQYF. Written as DNA, the CDR3 is TGTGCCACCAGCAGTCCGGGACAGAGACAGAAGGAATACGAGCAGTACTTC.

This clonotype has a count of ten or more. The chain joins TRBV29-1 to TRBJ2-3; D not resolved. The germline V gene encodes CDR1 SQVTM and CDR2 ANQGSEA. The V and J ends lost 0 bases and 0 bases respectively, with 1 base between them. CDR3 length: 12 amino acids. The DNA for the CDR3 is TGCAGCGTTGAAGACAGCACAGATACGCAGTATTTT. Translated: CSVEDSTDTQYF.

This clonotype has ten or more counts. The chain has TRBV27 and TRBJ2-7; D gene unclear. Per germline, CDR1 MNHEY and CDR2 SMNVEV (reference sequence). V lost 0 bases, J lost 2 bases, and 8 bases lay in between. CDR3 length equals 14 residues. The CDR3 loop is CASSLSVVAYEQYF. The CDR3 coding sequence is TGTGCCAGCAGTTTATCGGTAGTGGCCTACGAGCAGTACTTC.

This clonotype showed up many times. The chain employs TRBV12-3 or TRBV12-4 and TRBJ1-5; TRBD1 is a possible D gene (5 bases). This CDR3 is built from 14 residues. Trimming pared 2 bases from V and 7 bases from J, leaving 12 bases between. CDR3 nucleotides: TGTGCCAGCAGTTTAACGGGGGAGGTGCAGCCCCAGCATTTT. Amino acids: CASSLTGEVQPQHF.

This clonotype has a count of ten or more. The chain employs TRBV6-2 or TRBV6-3 and TRBJ2-7; TRBD2 might be the D (5 bases). Germline V lookup: CDR1 MNHEY, CDR2 SVGEGT. This CDR3 contains 13 residues. With 6 bases removed from V and 1 base from J, the gap between germline ends came to 10 bases. In nucleotides, the CDR3 is TGTGCCAGCAGACACCCGGGGTCCTACGAGCAGTACTTC. Residues: CASRHPGSYEQYF.

Many counts were recorded for this clonotype. J is TRBJ2-2 and V is TRBV2, with 7 nucleotides matching TRBD2. CDR3 size: 13 residues. V dropped 7 bases and J dropped 9; count of bases not matched to a gene: 8. Germline V gene sequence: CDR1 SNHLY, CDR2 FYNNEI. This CDR3 is CASTPLALRELFF. In nucleotides, the CDR3 is TGTGCCAGCACCCCACTAGCGCTCCGGGAGCTGTTTTTT. The variable domain in full, with the rest retrieved from reference TRBV2 and TRBJ2-2, is EPEVTQTPSHQVTQMGQEVILRCVPISNHLYFYWYRQILGQKVEFLVSFYNNEISEKSEIFDDQFSVERPDGSNFTLKIRSTKLEDSAMYFCASTPLALRELFFGEGSRLTVL.

V usage is TRBV29-1 and J usage is TRBJ2-5, with 7 bases fitting TRBD1. This CDR3 contains 14 residues. CDR1 SQVTM and CDR2 ANQGSEA come from the germline V gene. V shed 6 bases and J 2 bases; nucleotides not matched to a gene: 9. CDR3 coding DNA: TGCAGCGTATACCGGGACAGTCATCAAGAGACCCAGTACTTC. Protein product: CSVYRDSHQETQYF.

The chain links TRBV11-3 to TRBJ2-3, with D possibly TRBD2 on 5 matching bases. CDR3 length: 13 amino acids. The V end lost 5 bases, the J end lost 4 bases, and 10 bases lay between the germline ends. In germline, CDR1 is SGHNT, CDR2 YENEEA. CDR3 loop: CASSRGFADTQYF. The CDR3 DNA reads TGTGCCAGCAGCCGAGGGTTCGCAGATACGCAGTATTTT.